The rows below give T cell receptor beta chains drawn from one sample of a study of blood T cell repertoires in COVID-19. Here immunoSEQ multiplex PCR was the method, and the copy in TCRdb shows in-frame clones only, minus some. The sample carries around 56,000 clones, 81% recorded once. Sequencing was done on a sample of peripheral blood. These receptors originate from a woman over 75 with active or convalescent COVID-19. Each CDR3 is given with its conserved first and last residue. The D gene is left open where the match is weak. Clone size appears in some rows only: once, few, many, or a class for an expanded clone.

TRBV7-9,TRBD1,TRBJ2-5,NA,CASSLGDRGETQYF,TGTGCCAGCAGCTTAGGAGACAGGGGAGAGACCCAGTACTTC
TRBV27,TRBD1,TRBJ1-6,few,CASSYRGDNSPLHF,TGTGCCAGCAGTTACAGGGGGGATAATTCACCCCTCCACTTT
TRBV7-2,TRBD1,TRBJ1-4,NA,CASSLYRGEGEKLFF,TGTGCCAGCAGCCTCTACAGGGGGGAGGGTGAAAAACTGTTTTTT
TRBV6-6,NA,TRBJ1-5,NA,CASSKPGEGNQPQHF,TGTGCCAGCAGCAAACCGGGTGAAGGCAATCAGCCCCAGCATTTT
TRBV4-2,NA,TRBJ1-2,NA,CASSLGGSRYGEYGYTF,TGTGCCAGCAGCTTGGGCGGCAGTCGGTACGGGGAATATGGCTACACCTTC
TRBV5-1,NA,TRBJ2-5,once,CASSVQGFQETQYF,TGCGCCAGCAGCGTACAGGGTTTTCAAGAGACCCAGTACTTC
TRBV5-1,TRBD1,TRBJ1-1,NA,CASSSTGGLGTEAFF,TGCGCCAGCAGCTCCACAGGGGGCCTCGGCACTGAAGCTTTCTTT
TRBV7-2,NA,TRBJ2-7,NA,CASSASVLPTYEQYF,TGTGCCAGCAGCGCCTCGGTGCTACCAACCTACGAGCAGTACTTC
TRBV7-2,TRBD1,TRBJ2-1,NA,CASSLKWDRGEQFF,TGTGCCAGCAGCTTAAAATGGGACAGGGGTGAGCAGTTCTTC
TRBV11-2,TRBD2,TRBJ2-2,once,CASSSYGRGVRTGELFF,TGTGCCAGCAGCTCGTACGGGCGGGGGGTTCGCACCGGGGAGCTGTTTTTT
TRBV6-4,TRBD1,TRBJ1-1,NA,CASSTGQGNTEAFF,TGTGCCAGCAGTACGGGACAGGGGAACACTGAAGCTTTCTTT
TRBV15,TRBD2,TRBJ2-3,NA,CATSPRLAGGRDTQYF,TGTGCCACCAGCCCGCGACTAGCGGGGGGGCGGGATACGCAGTATTTT
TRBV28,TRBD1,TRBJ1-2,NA,CASSLGQGATYGYTF,TGTGCCAGCAGTTTGGGTCAGGGGGCGACCTATGGCTACACCTTC
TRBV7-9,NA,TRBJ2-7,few,CASSPDNYYEQYF,TGTGCCAGCAGCCCGGACAACTACTACGAGCAGTACTTC
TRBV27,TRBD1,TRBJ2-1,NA,CASSLRQGSEQFF,TGTGCCAGCAGTTTACGACAGGGCAGTGAGCAGTTCTTC
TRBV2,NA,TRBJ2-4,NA,CASNLKVGGQENIQYF,TGTGCCAGCAATCTTAAAGTCGGGGGGCAGGAAAACATTCAGTACTTC
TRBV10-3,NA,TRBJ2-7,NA,CAISDSQGNYEQYF,TGTGCCATCAGTGATTCACAGGGAAACTACGAGCAGTACTTC
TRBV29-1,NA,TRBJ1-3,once,CSVDVGRNTIYF,TGCAGCGTTGATGTGGGCAGAAACACCATATATTTT
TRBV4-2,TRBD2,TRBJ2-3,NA,CASSQDWGSGGKTDTQYF,TGTGCCAGCAGCCAAGATTGGGGTAGCGGGGGGAAAACAGATACGCAGTATTTT
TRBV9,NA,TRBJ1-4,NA,CASSVTPQGGEKLFF,TGTGCCAGCAGCGTCACCCCCCAGGGAGGGGAGAAACTGTTTTTT
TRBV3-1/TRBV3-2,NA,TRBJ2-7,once,CASSQGDGDYEQYF,TGTGCCAGCAGCCAGGGAGACGGGGACTACGAGCAGTACTTC
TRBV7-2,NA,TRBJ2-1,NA,CASSPESASYNEQFF,TGTGCCAGCAGCCCCGAAAGCGCCTCCTACAATGAGCAGTTCTTC
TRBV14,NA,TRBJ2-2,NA,CATLGQTGELFF,TGTGCCACCTTAGGACAGACCGGGGAGCTGTTTTTT
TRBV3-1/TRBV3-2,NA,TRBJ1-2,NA,CASSQGEVRGNYGYTF,TGTGCCAGCAGCCAAGGCGAGGTGCGCGGCAACTATGGCTACACCTTC
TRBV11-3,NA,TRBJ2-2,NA,CASSLEGLGELFF,TGTGCCAGCAGCTTAGAGGGCCTTGGGGAGCTGTTTTTT
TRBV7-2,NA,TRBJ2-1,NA,CASSAYAREQFF,TGTGCCAGCAGCGCCTATGCACGGGAGCAGTTCTTC
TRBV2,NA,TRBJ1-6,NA,CASTLRAPENNSPLHF,TGTGCCAGCACCCTACGCGCCCCCGAGAATAATTCACCCCTCCACTTT
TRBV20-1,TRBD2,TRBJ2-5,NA,CSVAGVGTQYF,TGCAGTGTAGCGGGGGTGGGGACCCAGTACTTC
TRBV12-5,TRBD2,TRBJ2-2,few,CASGFGLAAAGELFF,TGTGCTAGTGGTTTTGGACTAGCAGCCGCCGGGGAGCTGTTTTTT
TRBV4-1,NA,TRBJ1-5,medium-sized,CASSQSRGGQPQHF,TGCGCCAGCAGCCAATCCCGGGGGGGACAGCCCCAGCATTTT